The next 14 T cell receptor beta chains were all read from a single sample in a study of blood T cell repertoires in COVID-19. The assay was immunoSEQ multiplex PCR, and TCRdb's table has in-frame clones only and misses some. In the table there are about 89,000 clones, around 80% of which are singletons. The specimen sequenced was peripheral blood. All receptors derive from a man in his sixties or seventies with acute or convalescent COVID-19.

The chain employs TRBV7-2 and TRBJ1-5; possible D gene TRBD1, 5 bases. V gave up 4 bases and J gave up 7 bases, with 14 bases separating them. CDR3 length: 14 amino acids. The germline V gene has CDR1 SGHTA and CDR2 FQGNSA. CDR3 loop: CASSSGGVGQPQHF. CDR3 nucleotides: TGTGCCAGCAGCTCCGGGGGGGTAGGGCAGCCCCAGCATTTT.

DNA of the CDR3: TGTGCCAGCAGCTTACGGTGGGTGCAGGGAAGGGTGGGCACTGAAGCTTTCTTT. This gives the protein CASSLRWVQGRVGTEAFF. The chain couples TRBV7-2 to TRBJ1-1; weak D call: TRBD1 (5 bases). V dropped 2 bases and J dropped 4 bases, with 23 bases sitting between them. The CDR3 loop spans 18 amino acids. Per the germline V gene, CDR1 is SGHTA and CDR2 is FQGNSA.

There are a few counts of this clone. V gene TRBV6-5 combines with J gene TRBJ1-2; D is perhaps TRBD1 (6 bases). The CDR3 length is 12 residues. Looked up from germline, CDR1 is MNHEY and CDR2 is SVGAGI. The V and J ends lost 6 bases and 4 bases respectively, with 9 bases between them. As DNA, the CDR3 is TGTGCCAGCAGACCGGACAGCTATGGCTACACCTTC. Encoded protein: CASRPDSYGYTF.

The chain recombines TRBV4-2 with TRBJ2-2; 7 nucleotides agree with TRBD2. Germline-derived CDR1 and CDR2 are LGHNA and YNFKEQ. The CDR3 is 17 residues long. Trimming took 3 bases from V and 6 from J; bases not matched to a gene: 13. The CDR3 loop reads CASSQTMGGGRAGELFF. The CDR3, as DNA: TGTGCCAGCAGCCAGACCATGGGGGGAGGGCGCGCCGGGGAGCTGTTTTTT.

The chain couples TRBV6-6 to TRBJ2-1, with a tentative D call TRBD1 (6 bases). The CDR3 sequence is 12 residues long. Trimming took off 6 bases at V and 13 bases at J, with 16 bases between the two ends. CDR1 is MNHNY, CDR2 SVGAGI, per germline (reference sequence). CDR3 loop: CASSQDRSEQFF. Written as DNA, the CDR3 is TGTGCCAGCAGCCAAGACAGGTCCGAACAGTTCTTC.

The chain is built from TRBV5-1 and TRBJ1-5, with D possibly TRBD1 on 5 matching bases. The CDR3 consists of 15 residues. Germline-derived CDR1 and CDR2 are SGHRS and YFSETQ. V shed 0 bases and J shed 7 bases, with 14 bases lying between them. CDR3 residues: CASSLGTGQTQPQHF. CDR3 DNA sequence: TGCGCCAGCAGCTTGGGAACAGGCCAGACCCAGCCCCAGCATTTT.

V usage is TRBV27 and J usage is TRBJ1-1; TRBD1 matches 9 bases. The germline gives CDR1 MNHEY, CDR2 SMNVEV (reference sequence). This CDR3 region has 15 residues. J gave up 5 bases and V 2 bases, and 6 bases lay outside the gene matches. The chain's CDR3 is CASSLSHRGRTEAFF. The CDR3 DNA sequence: TGTGCCAGCAGTTTAAGTCACAGGGGGCGGACTGAAGCTTTCTTT.

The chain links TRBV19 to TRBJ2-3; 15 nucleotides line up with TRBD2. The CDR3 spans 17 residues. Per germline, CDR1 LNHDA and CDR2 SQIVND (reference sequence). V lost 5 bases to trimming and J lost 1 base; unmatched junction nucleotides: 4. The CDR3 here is CASSLGLAGGGTDTQYF. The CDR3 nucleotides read TGTGCCAGTAGTCTCGGACTAGCGGGGGGGGGCACAGATACGCAGTATTTT.

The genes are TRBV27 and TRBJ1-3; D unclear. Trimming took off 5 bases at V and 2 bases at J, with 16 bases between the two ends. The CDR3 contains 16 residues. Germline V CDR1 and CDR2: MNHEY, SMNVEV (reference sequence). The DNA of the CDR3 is TGTGCCAGCAGTAAGAGAGCTCCGTACGCTGGAAACACCATATATTTT. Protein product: CASSKRAPYAGNTIYF.

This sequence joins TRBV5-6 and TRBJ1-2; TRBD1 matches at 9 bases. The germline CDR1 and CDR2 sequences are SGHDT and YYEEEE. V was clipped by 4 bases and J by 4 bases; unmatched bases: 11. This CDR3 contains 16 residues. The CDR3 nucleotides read TGTGCCAGCAGCATGTTACAGGGGGCGCCCACCTATGGCTACACCTTC. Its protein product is CASSMLQGAPTYGYTF.

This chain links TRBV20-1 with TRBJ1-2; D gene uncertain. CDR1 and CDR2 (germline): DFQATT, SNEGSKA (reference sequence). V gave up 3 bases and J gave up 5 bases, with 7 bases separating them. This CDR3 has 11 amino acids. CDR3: CSASGGYGYTF. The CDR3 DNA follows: TGCAGTGCTAGTGGCGGATATGGCTACACCTTC.

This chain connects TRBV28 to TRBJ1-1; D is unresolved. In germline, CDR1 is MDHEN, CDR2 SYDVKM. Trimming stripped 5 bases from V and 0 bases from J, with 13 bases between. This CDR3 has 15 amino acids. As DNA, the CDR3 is TGTGCCAGCAGTCTGTTCCTCACTTTGAACACTGAAGCTTTCTTT. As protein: CASSLFLTLNTEAFF.

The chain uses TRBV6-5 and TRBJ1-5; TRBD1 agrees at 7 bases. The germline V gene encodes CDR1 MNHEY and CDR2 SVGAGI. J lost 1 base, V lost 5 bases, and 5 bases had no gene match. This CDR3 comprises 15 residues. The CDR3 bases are TGTGCCAGCAGTAACAGGGGAAGCAGCAATCAGCCCCAGCATTTT. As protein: CASSNRGSSNQPQHF.

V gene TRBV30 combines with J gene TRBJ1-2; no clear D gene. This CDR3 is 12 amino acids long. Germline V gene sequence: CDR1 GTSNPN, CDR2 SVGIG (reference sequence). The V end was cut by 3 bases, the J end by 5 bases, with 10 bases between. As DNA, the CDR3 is TGTGCCTGGAGCGCCAGTAATTATGGCTACACCTTC. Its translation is CAWSASNYGYTF.